A single sample gave rise to the 2 T cell receptor beta chains below, sequenced in a study of cytomegalovirus exposure and HLA in healthy donors. Repertoires were generated with immunoSEQ multiplex PCR, while TCRdb's copy carries only in-frame clones and drops some. The data contain some 110,000 clones, roughly nine tenths of them singletons. The material sequenced was PBMCs. The origin of the receptors is a man aged 18 to 30 in good health and CMV-seropositive.

The V gene is TRBV6-1, the J gene TRBJ2-3; D unclear. Trimming left V 5 bases short and J 6 bases short, with 9 bases between. Germline-derived CDR1 and CDR2 are MNHNS and SASEGT. This CDR3 spans 12 amino acids. The CDR3 here is CASSRTSDTQYF. The CDR3, as DNA: TGTGCCAGCAGTCGTACATCCGATACGCAGTATTTT.

The chain employs TRBV5-1 and TRBJ2-2; the D is unclear. Trimming cost V 0 bases and J 0 bases, with 6 bases left between them. This CDR3 is 15 amino acids long. Germline V gives CDR1 SGHRS, CDR2 YFSETQ. CDR3 bases: TGCGCCAGCAGCTTGGACGGAGCGAACACCGGGGAGCTGTTTTTT. It encodes CASSLDGANTGELFF.